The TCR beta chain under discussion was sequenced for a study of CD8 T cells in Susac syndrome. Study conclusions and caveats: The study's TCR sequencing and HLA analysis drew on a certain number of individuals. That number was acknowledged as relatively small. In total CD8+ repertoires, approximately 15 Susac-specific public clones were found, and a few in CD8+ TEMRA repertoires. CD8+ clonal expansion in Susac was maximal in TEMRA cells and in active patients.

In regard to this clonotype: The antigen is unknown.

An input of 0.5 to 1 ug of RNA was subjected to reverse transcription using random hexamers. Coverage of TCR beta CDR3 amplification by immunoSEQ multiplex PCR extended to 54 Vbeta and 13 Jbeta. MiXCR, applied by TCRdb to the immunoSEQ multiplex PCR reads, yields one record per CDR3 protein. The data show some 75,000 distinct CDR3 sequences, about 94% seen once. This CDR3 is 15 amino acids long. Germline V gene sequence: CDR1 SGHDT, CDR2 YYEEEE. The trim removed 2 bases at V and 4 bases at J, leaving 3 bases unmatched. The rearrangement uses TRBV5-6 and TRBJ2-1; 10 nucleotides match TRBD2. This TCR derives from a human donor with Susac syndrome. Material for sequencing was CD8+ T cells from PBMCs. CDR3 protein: CASSLAGGRYNEQFF. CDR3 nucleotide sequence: TGTGCCAGCAGCTTAGCGGGGGGGCGATACAATGAGCAGTTCTTC. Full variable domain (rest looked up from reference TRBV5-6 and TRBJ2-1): DAGVTQSPTHLIKTRGQQVTLRCSPKSGHDTVSWYQQALGQGPQFIFQYYEEEERQRGNFPDRFSGHQFPNYSSELNVNALLLGDSALYLCASSLAGGRYNEQFFGPGTRLTVL.